Listed here are 5 T cell receptor beta chains from one sample, sequenced in a study of control samples from healthy donors and cancer patients. The table came from immunoSEQ multiplex PCR; TCRdb's copy has only in-frame clones and leaves some out. The table has 150,000 or so clones, approximately 93% seen once. Material for sequencing was blood. These receptors originate from a man younger than 30 in good health.

The rearrangement links TRBV25-1 to TRBJ2-6; D is possibly TRBD1 (5 bases). The ends were cut back, 7 bases at V and 2 bases at J, with 18 bases in the middle. This CDR3 has 17 residues. Germline values: CDR1 MGHDK, CDR2 SYGVNS. The CDR3 reads CASTQGLDLTGANVLTF. In nucleotides, the CDR3 is TGTGCCAGCACGCAGGGATTAGACCTTACTGGGGCCAACGTCCTGACTTTC.

The chain has TRBV28 and TRBJ1-2, with D uncertain. Germline V gives CDR1 MDHEN, CDR2 SYDVKM. This CDR3 is built from 12 residues. Trimming left V 10 bases short and J 2 bases short, with 11 bases between. CDR3 nucleotides: TGTGCCACCGACACGAGGAACTATGGCTACACCTTC. Translation gives CATDTRNYGYTF.

This clone is a singleton in its sample. The chain combines TRBV30 with TRBJ1-2; unclear D gene. The V gene's germline CDR1 is GTSNPN and CDR2 SVGIG (reference sequence). The V end was cut by 0 bases, the J end by 8 bases, with 19 bases between. The length of the CDR3 is 15 residues. For the CDR3, the DNA is TGTGCCTGGAGTGTAATCCTCGGTCCCACGCGGGGCTACACCTTC. This gives the protein CAWSVILGPTRGYTF.

The rearrangement joins TRBV6-6 to TRBJ1-1, with unresolved D. Germline lookup yields CDR1 MNHNY and CDR2 SVGAGI (reference sequence). Trimming shortened V by 4 bases and J by 1 base, and 13 bases separated the two germline ends. The CDR3 is 15 residues long. This CDR3 reads CASSSADASNTEAFF. The CDR3 DNA reads as TGTGCCAGCAGTTCCGCCGACGCTTCGAACACTGAAGCTTTCTTT.

The chain is built from TRBV10-3 and TRBJ2-5; D gene ambiguous. Germline CDR1 ENHRY, CDR2 SYGVKD. The germline V and J ends were trimmed by 4 bases and 3 bases, with 6 bases remaining between them. This CDR3 comprises 12 residues. DNA for the CDR3: TGTGCCATCAGTGGTCAGGAAGAGACCCAGTACTTC. This gives the protein CAISGQEETQYF.